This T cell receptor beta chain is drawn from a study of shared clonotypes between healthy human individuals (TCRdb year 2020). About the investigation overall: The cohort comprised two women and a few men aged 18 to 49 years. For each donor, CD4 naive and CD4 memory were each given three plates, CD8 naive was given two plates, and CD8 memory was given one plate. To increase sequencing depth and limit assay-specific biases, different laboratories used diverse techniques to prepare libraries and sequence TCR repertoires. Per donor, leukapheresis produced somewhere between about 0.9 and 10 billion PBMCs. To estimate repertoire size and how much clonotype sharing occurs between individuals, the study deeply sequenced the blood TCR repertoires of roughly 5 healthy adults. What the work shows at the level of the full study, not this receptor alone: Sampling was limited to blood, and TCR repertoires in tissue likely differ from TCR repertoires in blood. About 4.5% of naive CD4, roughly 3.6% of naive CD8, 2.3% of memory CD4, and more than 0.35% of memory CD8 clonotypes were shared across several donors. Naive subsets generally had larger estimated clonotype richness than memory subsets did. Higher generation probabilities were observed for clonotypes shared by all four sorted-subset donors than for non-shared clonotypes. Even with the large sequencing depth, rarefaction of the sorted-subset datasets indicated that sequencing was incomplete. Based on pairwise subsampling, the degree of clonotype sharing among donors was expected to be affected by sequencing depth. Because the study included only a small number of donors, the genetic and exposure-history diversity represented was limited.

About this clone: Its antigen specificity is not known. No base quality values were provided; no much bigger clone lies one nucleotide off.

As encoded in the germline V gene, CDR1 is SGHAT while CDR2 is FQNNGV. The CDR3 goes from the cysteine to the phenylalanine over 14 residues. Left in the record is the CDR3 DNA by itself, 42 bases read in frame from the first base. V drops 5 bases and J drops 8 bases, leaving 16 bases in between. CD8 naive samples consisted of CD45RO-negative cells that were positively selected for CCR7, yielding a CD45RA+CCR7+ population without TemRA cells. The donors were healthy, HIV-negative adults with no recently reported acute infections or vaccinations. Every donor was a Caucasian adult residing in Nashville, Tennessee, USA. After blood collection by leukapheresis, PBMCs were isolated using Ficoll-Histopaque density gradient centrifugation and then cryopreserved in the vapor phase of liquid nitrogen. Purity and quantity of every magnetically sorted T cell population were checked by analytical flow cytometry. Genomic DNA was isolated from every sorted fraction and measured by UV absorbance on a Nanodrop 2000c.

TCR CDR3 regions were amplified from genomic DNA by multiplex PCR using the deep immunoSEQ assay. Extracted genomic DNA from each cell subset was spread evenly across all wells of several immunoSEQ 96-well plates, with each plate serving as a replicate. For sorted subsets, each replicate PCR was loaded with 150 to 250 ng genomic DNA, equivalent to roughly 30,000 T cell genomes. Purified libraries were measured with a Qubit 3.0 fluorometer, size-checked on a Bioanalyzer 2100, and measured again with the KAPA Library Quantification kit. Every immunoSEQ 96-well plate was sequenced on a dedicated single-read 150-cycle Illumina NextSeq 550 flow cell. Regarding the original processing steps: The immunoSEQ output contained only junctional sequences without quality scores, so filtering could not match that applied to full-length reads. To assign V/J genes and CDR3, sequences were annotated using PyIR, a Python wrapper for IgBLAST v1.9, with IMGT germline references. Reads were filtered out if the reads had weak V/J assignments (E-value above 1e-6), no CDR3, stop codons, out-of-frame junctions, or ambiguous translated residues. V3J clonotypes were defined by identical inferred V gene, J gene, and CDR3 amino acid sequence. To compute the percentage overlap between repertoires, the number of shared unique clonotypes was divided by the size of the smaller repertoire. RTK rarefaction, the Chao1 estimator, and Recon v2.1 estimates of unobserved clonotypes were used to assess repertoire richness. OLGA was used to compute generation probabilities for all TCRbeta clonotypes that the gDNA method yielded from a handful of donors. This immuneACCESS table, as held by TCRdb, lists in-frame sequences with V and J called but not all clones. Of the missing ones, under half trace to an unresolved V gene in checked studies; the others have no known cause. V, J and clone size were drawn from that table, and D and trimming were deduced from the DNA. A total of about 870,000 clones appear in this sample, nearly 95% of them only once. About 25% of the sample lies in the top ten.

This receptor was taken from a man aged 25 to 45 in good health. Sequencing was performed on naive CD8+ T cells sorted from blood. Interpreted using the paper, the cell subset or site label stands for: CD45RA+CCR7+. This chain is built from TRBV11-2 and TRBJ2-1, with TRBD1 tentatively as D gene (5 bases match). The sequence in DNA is TGTGCCAGCAGCGCAGACTCGCTAGGGGATGAGCAGTTCTTC. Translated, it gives CASSADSLGDEQFF.